One sample yielded the 19 T cell receptor beta chains listed below, sequenced in a study of blood T cell repertoires in COVID-19. The data were produced by immunoSEQ multiplex PCR, yet TCRdb's version contains in-frame clones alone and is incomplete. The sample yields 300,000 or so clones, 65% to 90% seen once. The sample was PBMCs or T cells enriched from blood (not recorded which). The receptors originated from a woman between 40 and 50 years old with acute COVID-19.

This clone was seen only once. The chain is built from TRBV10-3 and TRBJ1-5, with D possibly TRBD1 on 6 matching bases. The length of the CDR3 is 14 residues. Germline V gene sequence: CDR1 ENHRY, CDR2 SYGVKD. V was clipped by 10 bases and J by 1 base, with 14 bases between them. CDR3 region: CATRTAASNQPQHF. DNA of the CDR3: TGTGCCACAAGGACAGCTGCCAGCAATCAGCCCCAGCATTTT.

The V gene is TRBV27, the J gene TRBJ1-1, with D perhaps TRBD1 (6 bases). The CDR3 has 16 amino acids. Germline values: CDR1 MNHEY, CDR2 SMNVEV (reference sequence). V was cut by 0 bases and J by 1 base, with 12 bases left in between. CDR3 region: CASSLSQLQGNTEAFF. The CDR3 region has the DNA TGTGCCAGCAGTTTATCTCAATTACAGGGGAACACTGAAGCTTTCTTT.

The chain carries TRBV6-5 and TRBJ2-7; TRBD1 agrees at 9 bases. V dropped 5 bases and J dropped 6; count of bases not matched to a gene: 11. The CDR3 is 15 residues long. Germline V gives CDR1 MNHEY, CDR2 SVGAGI. Here the CDR3 DNA reads TGTGCCAGCAGTCGAGGAGGGACAGGGTTTCGCGAGCAGTACTTC. It is translated as CASSRGGTGFREQYF.

The V and J genes are TRBV5-6 and TRBJ1-2; no clear D. V was cut by 0 bases and J by 4 bases, with 10 bases left in between. This CDR3 spans 14 amino acids. CDR1 is SGHDT, CDR2 YYEEEE, per germline. CDR3 nucleotide sequence: TGTGCCAGCAGCTTGGGTCCCAGGTTCTATGGCTACACCTTC. It specifies CASSLGPRFYGYTF. Combining the CDR3 with reference TRBV5-6 and TRBJ1-2 gives the whole variable domain DAGVTQSPTHLIKTRGQQVTLRCSPKSGHDTVSWYQQALGQGPQFIFQYYEEEERQRGNFPDRFSGHQFPNYSSELNVNALLLGDSALYLCASSLGPRFYGYTFGSGTRLTVV.

In regard to this clone: Other DNA variants within this sample encode the same CDR3. The chain employs TRBV3-1 (or the pseudogene TRBV3-2) and TRBJ1-1; D ambiguous. The germline V gene has CDR1 LGHDT and CDR2 YNNKEL (reference sequence). V gave up 4 bases and J gave up 6 bases, with 6 bases separating them. The CDR3 has 11 residues. The CDR3 DNA is TGTGCCAGCAGCCTTTCCGCTGAAGCTTTCTTT. Amino acids: CASSLSAEAFF.

The V and J genes are TRBV19 and TRBJ2-6, with 10 nucleotides matching TRBD1. Trimming removed 1 base from V and 6 bases from J; junction bases left unmatched: 3. The CDR3 is 16 residues long. Germline V gene lookup returns CDR1 LNHDA and CDR2 SQIVND (reference sequence). Written as DNA, the CDR3 is TGTGCCAGTAGTATAGGGGGGACAGGGGCGGCCAACGTCCTGACTTTC. Translating gives CASSIGGTGAANVLTF.

The chain is built from TRBV4-3 and TRBJ2-7; 7 bases agree with TRBD2. The V gene end was trimmed by 0 bases and the J gene end by 6 bases; junction bases not matched to a gene: 14. Germline assignment: CDR1 LGHNA and CDR2 YSLEER. The CDR3 runs 17 residues. The CDR3 region has the DNA TGCGCCAGCAGCCAAGAATTGGGGAGGGCGGAGCGGGTCGAGCAGTACTTC. Protein: CASSQELGRAERVEQYF.

The chain links TRBV29-1 to TRBJ2-7, with 9 bases fitting TRBD1. After removal of 6 bases from V and 7 bases from J, the junction contained 13 bases not matched to a gene. In germline, CDR1 is SQVTM, CDR2 ANQGSEA. The CDR3 extends over 14 amino acids. CDR3 nucleotide sequence: TGCAGCGTAGTAACCGGGACAGGGAGTTGGGAGCAGTACTTC. Translation: CSVVTGTGSWEQYF.

The V gene is TRBV7-9, the J gene TRBJ2-3, with 11 positions matching TRBD2. This CDR3 comprises 16 residues. V gave up 3 bases and J gave up 1 base; unmatched junction bases: 3. Germline-derived CDR1 and CDR2 are SEHNR and FQNEAQ (reference sequence). The CDR3 DNA follows: TGTGCCAGCAGCTTGCTAGCGGGGGGCGGCACAGATACGCAGTATTTT. It yields the protein CASSLLAGGGTDTQYF.

The rearrangement uses TRBV7-2 and TRBJ1-3; 12 bases fit TRBD1. This CDR3 comprises 19 residues. The J segment lost 2 bases and the V segment lost 0 bases, leaving 8 bases of the junction unmatched. Germline loops: CDR1 SGHTA, CDR2 FQGNSA. The CDR3 reads CASSLAGTGGSRAGNTIYF. Here the CDR3 DNA reads TGTGCCAGCAGCTTAGCTGGGACAGGGGGCTCGCGAGCTGGAAACACCATATATTTT.

The V and J genes are TRBV18 and TRBJ1-1; 9 bases map to TRBD1. This CDR3 contains 16 residues. Germline V CDR1 and CDR2: KGHSH, LQKENI. Trimming took 0 bases from V and 7 from J; bases not matched to a gene: 9. The CDR3 DNA is TGTGCCAGCTCACCACCGGGACAGGGAATGGTCGGTGAAGCTTTCTTT. It codes for CASSPPGQGMVGEAFF. Filled out from reference TRBV18 and TRBJ1-1, the complete variable domain reads NAGVMQNPRHLVRRRGQEARLRCSPMKGHSHVYWYRQLPEEGLKFMVYLQKENIIDESGMPKERFSAEFPKEGPSILRIQQVVRGDSAAYFCASSPPGQGMVGEAFFGQGTRLTVV.

The V call is TRBV5-4, the J call TRBJ2-1; 10 bases fit TRBD2. The V segment lost 0 bases and the J segment 10 bases; nucleotides outside the gene matches: 7. Germline V gives CDR1 SGHNT, CDR2 YYREEE (reference sequence). The CDR3 contains 15 residues. The CDR3 sequence is CASSLGTSGPREQFF. The CDR3 DNA reads as TGTGCCAGCAGCTTGGGGACTAGCGGCCCGAGAGAGCAGTTCTTC. The entire variable domain, with the rest obtained from reference TRBV5-4 and TRBJ2-1, is as follows: ETGVTQSPTHLIKTRGQQVTLRCSSQSGHNTVSWYQQALGQGPQFIFQYYREEENGRGNFPPRFSGLQFPNYSSELNVNALELDDSALYLCASSLGTSGPREQFFGPGTRLTVL.

This clone came up a few times. The chain combines TRBV5-1 with TRBJ1-1; perhaps TRBD1 as D (5 bases). The CDR3 length is 16 residues. Trimming cost V 3 bases and J 3 bases, with 18 bases left between them. The germline V gene has CDR1 SGHRS and CDR2 YFSETQ. This CDR3 is CASSSSGSHTDTEAFF. Here the CDR3 DNA reads TGCGCCAGCAGCTCGTCAGGGTCCCACACGGACACTGAAGCTTTCTTT.

The chain joins TRBV10-3 to TRBJ1-1; 7 bases are shared with TRBD1. Germline assignment: CDR1 ENHRY and CDR2 SYGVKD. V dropped 0 bases and J dropped 1; count of bases not matched to a gene: 8. This CDR3 region has 17 residues. The CDR3 DNA reads as TGTGCCATCAGTGAGTCAGGGGGCCACGACACGAACACTGAAGCTTTCTTT. Its protein is CAISESGGHDTNTEAFF.

This chain uses TRBV7-3 with TRBJ2-3, with D possibly matching TRBD2 (5 bases). The CDR3 totals 14 residues. The V gene's germline CDR1 is SGHTA and CDR2 FQGTGA. The V end lost 4 bases, the J end lost 6 bases, and 14 bases lay between the germline ends. The CDR3 sequence is CASSSIRGADTQYF. CDR3 bases: TGTGCCAGCAGCTCCATTCGGGGTGCTGATACGCAGTATTTT.

The chain is built from TRBV5-6 and TRBJ2-7; TRBD1 matches 8 bases. V shed 2 bases and J 5 bases; nucleotides not matched to a gene: 9. The CDR3 runs to 15 residues. Germline V gene lookup returns CDR1 SGHDT and CDR2 YYEEEE. The CDR3 DNA reads as TGTGCCAGCAGCTTACCCGCCAAGGACAGGGACGAGCAGTACTTC. Translation: CASSLPAKDRDEQYF.

The V and J genes are TRBV28 and TRBJ2-2; perhaps TRBD1 as D (6 bases). V dropped 4 bases and J dropped 3 bases, with 9 bases sitting between them. This CDR3 comprises 14 residues. Germline assignment: CDR1 MDHEN and CDR2 SYDVKM. The CDR3, as DNA: TGTGCCAGCAGTTCGTCAGGGGACACCGGGGAGCTGTTTTTT. This encodes CASSSSGDTGELFF.

The chain combines TRBV7-9 with TRBJ1-1; 9 bases fit TRBD1. V was pared by 5 bases and J by 0 bases, with 7 bases of the junction left unmatched. Germline CDR1 is SEHNR and CDR2 is FQNEAQ (reference sequence). The CDR3 is made up of 16 amino acids. The CDR3 is CASSRPGQGLNTEAFF. For the CDR3, the DNA is TGTGCCAGCAGCCGACCGGGACAGGGCTTGAACACTGAAGCTTTCTTT.

This clone was observed once. The J gene is TRBJ1-5, the V gene TRBV4-2; D unresolved. The CDR3 is 13 amino acids. Germline V CDR1 and CDR2: LGHNA, YNFKEQ. Trimming removed 4 bases at V and 6 bases at J, with 10 bases between. The CDR3 DNA follows: TGTGCCAGCAGCCCTACTCTCTTTCAGCCCCAGCATTTT. Amino acid sequence: CASSPTLFQPQHF.